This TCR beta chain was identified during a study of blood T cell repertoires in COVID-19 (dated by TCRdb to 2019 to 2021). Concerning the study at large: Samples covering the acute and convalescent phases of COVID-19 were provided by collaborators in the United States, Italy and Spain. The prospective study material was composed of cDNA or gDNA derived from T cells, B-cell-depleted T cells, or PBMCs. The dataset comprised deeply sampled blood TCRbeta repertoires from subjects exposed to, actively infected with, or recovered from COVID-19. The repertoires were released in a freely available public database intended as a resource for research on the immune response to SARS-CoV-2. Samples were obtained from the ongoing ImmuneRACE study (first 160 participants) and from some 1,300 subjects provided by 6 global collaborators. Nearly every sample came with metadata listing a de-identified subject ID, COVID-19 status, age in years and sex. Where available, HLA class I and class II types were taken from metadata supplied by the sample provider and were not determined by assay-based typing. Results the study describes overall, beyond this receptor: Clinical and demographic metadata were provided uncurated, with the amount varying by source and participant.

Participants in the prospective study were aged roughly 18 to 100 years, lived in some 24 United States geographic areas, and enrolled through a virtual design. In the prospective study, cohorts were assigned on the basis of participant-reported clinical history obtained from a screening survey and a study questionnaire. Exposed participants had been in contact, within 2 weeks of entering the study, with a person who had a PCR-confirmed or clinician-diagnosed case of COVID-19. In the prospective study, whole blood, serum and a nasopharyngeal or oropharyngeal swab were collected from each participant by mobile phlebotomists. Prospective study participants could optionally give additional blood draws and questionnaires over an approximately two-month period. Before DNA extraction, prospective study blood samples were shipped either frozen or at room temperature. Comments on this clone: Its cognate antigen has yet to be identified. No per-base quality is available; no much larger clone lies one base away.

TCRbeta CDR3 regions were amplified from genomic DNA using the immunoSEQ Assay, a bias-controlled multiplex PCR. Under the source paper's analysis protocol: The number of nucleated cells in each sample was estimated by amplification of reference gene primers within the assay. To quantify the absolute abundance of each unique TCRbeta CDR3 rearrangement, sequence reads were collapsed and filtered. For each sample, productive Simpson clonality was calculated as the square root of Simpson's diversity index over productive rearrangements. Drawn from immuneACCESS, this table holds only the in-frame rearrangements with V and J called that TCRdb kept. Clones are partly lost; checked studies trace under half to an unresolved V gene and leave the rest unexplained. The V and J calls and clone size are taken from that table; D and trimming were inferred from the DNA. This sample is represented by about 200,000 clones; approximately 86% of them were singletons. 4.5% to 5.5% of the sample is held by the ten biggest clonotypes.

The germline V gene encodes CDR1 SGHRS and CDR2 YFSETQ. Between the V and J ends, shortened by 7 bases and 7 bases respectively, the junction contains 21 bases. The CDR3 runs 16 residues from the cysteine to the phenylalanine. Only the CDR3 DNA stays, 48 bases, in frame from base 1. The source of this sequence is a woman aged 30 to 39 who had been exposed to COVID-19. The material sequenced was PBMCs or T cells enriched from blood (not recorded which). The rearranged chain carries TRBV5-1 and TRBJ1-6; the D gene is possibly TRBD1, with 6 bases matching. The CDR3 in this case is CASCGGYGVRNSPLHF. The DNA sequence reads TGCGCCAGCTGTGGGGGCTATGGGGTAAGGAATTCACCCCTCCACTTT. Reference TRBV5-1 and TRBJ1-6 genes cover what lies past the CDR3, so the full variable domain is KAGVTQTPRYLIKTRGQQVTLSCSPISGHRSVSWYQQTPGQGLQFLFEYFSETQRNKGNFPGRFSGRQFSNSRSEMNVSTLELGDSALYLCASCGGYGVRNSPLHFGNGTRLTVT.